The entry below describes one T cell receptor beta chain. The sample is drawn from a study of regulatory T cells in long-lasting Graves disease. Across the study: The definition of persistent Graves' disease was over 5 years of antithyroid drugs with positive TSH receptor antibodies.

Time point in this sample: persistent/refractory GD, antithyroid drugs over 5 years with positive TRAb. PBMC RNA served as the TCR library source. Assembly of TCR beta libraries relied on iRepertoire HTBI primers together with Arm-PCR of CDR3 regions. In the study's own analysis: Samples revealed 62 TRBV and over twelve TRBJ segments. TCRdb processed the multiplex PCR reads anew with MiXCR; each CDR3 protein has one entry. TCRdb, not the original authors, processed these V and J calls. The table has approximately 690,000 distinct CDR3 sequences, about 30% seen once. The material sequenced was peripheral blood mononuclear cells (PBMCs), taken when the disease was refractory, from a patient treated with antithyroid drugs. The TCR was taken from a female donor with Graves disease.

Written as DNA, the CDR3 is TGTGCCAGCAGCTTTAACAGGCAGGGGAATGAGCAGTTCTTC. Residues: CASSFNRQGNEQFF. The chain employs TRBV11-2 and TRBJ2-1; possibly TRBD1 for D (6 bases). Deletions cut 3 bases from V and 7 bases from J, with 13 bases between. CDR1 and CDR2 from the germline V gene are SGHAT and FQNNGV. The CDR3 runs to 14 residues. The full variable domain, its missing parts supplied by reference TRBV11-2 and TRBJ2-1, is EAGVAQSPRYKIIEKRQSVAFWCNPISGHATLYWYQQILGQGPKLLIQFQNNGVVDDSQLPKDRFSAERLKGVDSTLKIQPAKLEDSAVYLCASSFNRQGNEQFFGPGTRLTVL.